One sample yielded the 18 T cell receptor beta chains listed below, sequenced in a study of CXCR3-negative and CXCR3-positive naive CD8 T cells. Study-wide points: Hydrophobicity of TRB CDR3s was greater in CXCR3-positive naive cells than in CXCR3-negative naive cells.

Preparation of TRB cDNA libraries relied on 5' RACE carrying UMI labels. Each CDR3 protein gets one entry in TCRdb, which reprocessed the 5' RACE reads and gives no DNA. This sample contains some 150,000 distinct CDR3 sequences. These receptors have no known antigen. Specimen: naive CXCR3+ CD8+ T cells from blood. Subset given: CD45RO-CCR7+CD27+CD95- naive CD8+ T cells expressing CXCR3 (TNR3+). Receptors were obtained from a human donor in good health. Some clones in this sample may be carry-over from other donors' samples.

The CDR3 is CASSLLMGQGAAEQYF. The J gene is TRBJ2-7, the V gene TRBV28; TCRdb calls TRBD1, which cannot be checked without DNA. The germline V gene has CDR1 MDHEN and CDR2 SYDVKM. The CDR3 sequence is 16 residues long.

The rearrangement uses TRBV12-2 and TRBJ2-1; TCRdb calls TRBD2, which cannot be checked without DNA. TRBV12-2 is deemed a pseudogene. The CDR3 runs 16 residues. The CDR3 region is CASRLVRGGRRGEQFF.

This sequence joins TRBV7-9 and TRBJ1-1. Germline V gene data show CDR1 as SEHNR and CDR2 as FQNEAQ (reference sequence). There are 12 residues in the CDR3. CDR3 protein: CASNLEVTEAFF.

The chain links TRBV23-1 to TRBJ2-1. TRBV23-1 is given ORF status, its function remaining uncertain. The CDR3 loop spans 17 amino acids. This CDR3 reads CASSQRWTDSSYNEQFF.

CDR3 region: CASSSRQGQPDTQYF. V and J are TRBV7-2 and TRBJ2-3; the TCRdb D gene call, TRBD1, has no DNA to confirm it. Germline V gives CDR1 SGHTA, CDR2 FQGNSA. The CDR3 sequence is 15 residues long.

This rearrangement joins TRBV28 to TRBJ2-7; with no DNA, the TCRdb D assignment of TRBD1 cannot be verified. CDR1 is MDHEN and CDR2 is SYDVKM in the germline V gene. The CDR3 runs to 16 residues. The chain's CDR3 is CASSTWGGPLGYEQYF.

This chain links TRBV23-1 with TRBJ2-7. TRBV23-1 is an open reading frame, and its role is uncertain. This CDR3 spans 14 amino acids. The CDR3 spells CASSLSGGPYEQYF.

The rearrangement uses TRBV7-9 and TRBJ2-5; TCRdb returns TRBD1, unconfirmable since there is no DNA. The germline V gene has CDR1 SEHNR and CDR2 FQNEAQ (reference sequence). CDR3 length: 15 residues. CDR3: CASSPPDPGGETQYF.

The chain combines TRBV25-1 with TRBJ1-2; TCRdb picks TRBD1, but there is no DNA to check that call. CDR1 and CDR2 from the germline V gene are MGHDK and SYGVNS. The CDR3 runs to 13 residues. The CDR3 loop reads CASGLPGGYGYTF.

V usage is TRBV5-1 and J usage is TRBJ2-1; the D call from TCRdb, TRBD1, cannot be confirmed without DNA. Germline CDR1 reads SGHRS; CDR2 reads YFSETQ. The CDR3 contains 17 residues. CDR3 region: CASSLVSGASSYNEQFF.

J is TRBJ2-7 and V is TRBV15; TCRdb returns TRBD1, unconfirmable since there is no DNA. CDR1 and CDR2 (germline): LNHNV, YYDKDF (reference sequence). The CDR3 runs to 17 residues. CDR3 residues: CATSTRTGTGNPYEQYF.

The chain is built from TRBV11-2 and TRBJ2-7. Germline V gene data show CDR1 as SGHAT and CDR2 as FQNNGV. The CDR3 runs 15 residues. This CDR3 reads CASSLAATASYEQYF.

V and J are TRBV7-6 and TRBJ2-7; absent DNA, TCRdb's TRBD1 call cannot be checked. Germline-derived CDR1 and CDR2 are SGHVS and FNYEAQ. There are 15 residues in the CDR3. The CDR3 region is CASSLEGQGSYEQYF.

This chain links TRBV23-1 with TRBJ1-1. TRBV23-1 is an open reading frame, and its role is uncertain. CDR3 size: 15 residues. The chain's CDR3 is CASSQSPRWNTEAFF.

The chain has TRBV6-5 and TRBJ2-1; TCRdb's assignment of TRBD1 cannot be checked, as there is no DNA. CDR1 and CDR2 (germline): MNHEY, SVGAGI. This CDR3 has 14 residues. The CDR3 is CASSYSPGSLEQFF.

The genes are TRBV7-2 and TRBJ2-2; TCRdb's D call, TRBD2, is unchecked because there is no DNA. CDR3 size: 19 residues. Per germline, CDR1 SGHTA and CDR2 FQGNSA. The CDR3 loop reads CASTLKWLAGVVSTGELFF.

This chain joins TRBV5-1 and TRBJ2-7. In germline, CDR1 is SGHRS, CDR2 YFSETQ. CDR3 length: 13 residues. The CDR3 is CASSFAGSGEQYF.

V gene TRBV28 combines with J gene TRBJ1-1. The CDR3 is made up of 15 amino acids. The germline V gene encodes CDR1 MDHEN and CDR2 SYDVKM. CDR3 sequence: CASSLEFQGTTEAFF.